This record looks at one T cell receptor (beta chain) sequence and its context. The sample belongs to a study of blood T cell repertoires in COVID-19. Original methodology: It was from reference gene primer amplification that nucleated cell counts were estimated. Method: immunoSEQ multiplex PCR; TCRdb's copy keeps in-frame clones and lacks some. V, J and clone size are taken as reported in that table, and D and trimming were inferred from the DNA itself. The table includes roughly 15,000 clones, about four fifths detected once. The TCR was taken from a woman aged 55 to 70 with acute or convalescent COVID-19. Source material: peripheral blood.

The CDR3 is CASSLTSSGLNEQFF. In DNA, the CDR3 is TGCGCCAGCAGCTTGACGTCTAGCGGGCTCAATGAGCAGTTCTTC. The chain carries TRBV5-1 and TRBJ2-1, with 8 bases identical to TRBD2. The CDR3 is 15 amino acids. V lost 1 base to trimming and J lost 6 bases; unmatched junction nucleotides: 6. Per the germline V gene, CDR1 is SGHRS and CDR2 is YFSETQ. The full variable domain, with the rest looked up from reference TRBV5-1 and TRBJ2-1, is KAGVTQTPRYLIKTRGQQVTLSCSPISGHRSVSWYQQTPGQGLQFLFEYFSETQRNKGNFPGRFSGRQFSNSRSEMNVSTLELGDSALYLCASSLTSSGLNEQFFGPGTRLTVL.